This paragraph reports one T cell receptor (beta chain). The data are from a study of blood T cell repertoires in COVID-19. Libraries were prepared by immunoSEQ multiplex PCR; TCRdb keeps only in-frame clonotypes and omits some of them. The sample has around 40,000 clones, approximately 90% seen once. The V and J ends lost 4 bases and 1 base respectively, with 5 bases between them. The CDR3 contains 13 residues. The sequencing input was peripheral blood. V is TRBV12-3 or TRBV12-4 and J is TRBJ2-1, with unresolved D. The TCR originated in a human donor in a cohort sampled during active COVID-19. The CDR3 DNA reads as TGTGCCAGCAGTTCCTTGTCCTACAATGAGCAGTTCTTC. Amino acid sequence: CASSSLSYNEQFF.